Listed below are T cell receptor beta chains from one sample, sequenced in a study of T cell responses to AZD1222 COVID-19 vaccine. Assay used: immunoSEQ multiplex PCR; TCRdb lists only in-frame clones, some missing. The table includes about 120,000 clones, more than 85% detected once. The starting material was peripheral blood, obtained 28 days after the second AZD1222 dose. The origin of the receptors is an adult who received the AZD1222 COVID-19 vaccine. Both conserved end residues are part of each CDR3. Each record gives: J gene, V gene, D gene, CDR3 protein. A D gene is named only where the DNA matches it firmly.

>TRBJ1-1|TRBV5-1|.
CASKVGDMNTEAFF
>TRBJ1-5|TRBV7-2|TRBD1
CASSHTGVSNQPQHF
>TRBJ1-2|TRBV19|TRBD1
CASSRTGGWYGYTF
>TRBJ2-5|TRBV7-2|.
CASSLVRLMETQYF
>TRBJ1-2|TRBV7-2|TRBD1
CASSSLRTGTGYGYTF
>TRBJ2-7|TRBV7-2|TRBD1
CASSRDSHSEQYF
>TRBJ1-5|TRBV6-5|.
CASSSGGGRSNQPQHF
>TRBJ2-5|TRBV7-9|.
CASSAGAQRTQYF
>TRBJ1-6|TRBV27|.
CASSLYGGGISPLHF
>TRBJ1-2|TRBV10-3|.
CAIRGNYGYTF
>TRBJ1-2|TRBV28|TRBD1
CASRRQGLSFPYGYTF
>TRBJ1-3|TRBV3-1/TRBV3-2|.
CASSQGRGGSGNTIYF
>TRBJ1-4|TRBV5-1|.
CASSLVVGTTNEKLFF
>TRBJ1-1|TRBV10-3|TRBD1
CAISAKGRGHTEAFF
>TRBJ1-2|TRBV6-4|TRBD1
CASSPTFGTGDTYGYTF
>TRBJ2-2|TRBV7-9|.
CASSFPSGSNTGELFF
>TRBJ1-1|TRBV7-3|.
CASSLTPNRVISEAFF
>TRBJ1-5|TRBV6-5|.
CASTVVGRDQPQHF
>TRBJ2-5|TRBV11-2|.
CASSTLPRGVKTQYF
>TRBJ1-2|TRBV11-3|.
CASSLDSGPCTF
>TRBJ1-5|TRBV21-1|.
CESVGGVQGQPQHF
>TRBJ2-1|TRBV9|.
CASSVAGGVYNEQFF
>TRBJ2-7|TRBV19|TRBD2
CASRHRTSGVEYEQYF
>TRBJ1-1|TRBV6-5|TRBD1
CASSYRGQGVTEAFF
>TRBJ1-6|TRBV7-9|.
CASSFNSNNSPLHF
>TRBJ1-6|TRBV18|.
CASSPRAGRNSPLHF
>TRBJ1-1|TRBV5-4|TRBD1
CASSPTGADTEAFF
>TRBJ2-3|TRBV24-1|TRBD1
CATSDLTGASTDTQYF
>TRBJ1-2|TRBV5-6|.
CASSPVDRNYGYTF
>TRBJ1-1|TRBV9|TRBD1
CASSVAAGGAVSAEAFF
>TRBJ1-1|TRBV11-2|.
CASSWENTEAFF